This T cell receptor beta chain was sequenced during a study of shared clonotypes between healthy human individuals. Study observations and caveats: Limitation of the genetic and exposure-history diversity represented came from the few donors. The study sampled only blood, and tissue repertoires likely differ.

Points on this clone: The antigen remains unidentified.

The germline gives CDR1 SQVTM, CDR2 ANQGSEA. The CDR3 has 13 amino acids. For each subset, genomic DNA was distributed in equal portions over several immunoSEQ plates. Method: immunoSEQ multiplex PCR; TCRdb's copy keeps in-frame clones and lacks some. The repertoire includes nearly 500,000 clones, over 65% of them detected once, and 10% to 15% sits in the top ten. Genomic DNA came from tens of millions of PBMCs in unsorted samples. This receptor was identified in a woman aged 35 to 49 in good health. Some clones in this sample may be carry-over from other donors' samples. V gene TRBV29-1 combines with J gene TRBJ2-5; 8 nucleotides match TRBD2. The DNA end favors TRBJ2-7, so the J call may be wrong. Sequenced sample: PBMCs. CDR3 amino acids: CSVEVSGTYEQYF. In nucleotides, the CDR3 is TGCAGCGTTGAAGTTAGCGGGACCTACGAGCAGTACTTC.